The 4 T cell receptor beta chains below all came from one sample that was sequenced in a study of T-cell reconstitution after alpha-beta-depleted transplantation in children. Preparation of the TCRbeta library was carried out with unique molecular identifiers. TCRdb itself ran the PCR reads through MiXCR, one entry per CDR3 protein. The data contain hundreds of thousands of distinct CDR3 sequences, 15% to 20% of them singletons. The material was PBMCs from the stem cell graft donor, obtained from the stem cell graft. These receptors all stem from a human donor who donated a stem cell graft to a child with acute myeloid leukemia.

The J gene is TRBJ2-5, the V gene TRBV7-9; D is perhaps TRBD1 (5 bases). Germline CDR1 and CDR2: SEHNR and FQNEAQ (reference sequence). V lost 0 bases to trimming and J lost 7 bases, with 9 bases between them. This CDR3 spans 13 amino acids. The CDR3 nucleotides are TGTGCCAGCAGCTTAGCAGGGGATGCGACCCAGTACTTC. It is translated as CASSLAGDATQYF.

This CDR3 is CASSLSAGAVTDTQYF. The CDR3, as DNA: TGTGCCAGCAGCCTCTCAGCGGGGGCCGTCACAGATACGCAGTATTTT. The chain joins TRBV27 to TRBJ2-3; 8 nucleotides line up with TRBD2. The CDR3 length is 16 residues. The germline V gene has CDR1 MNHEY and CDR2 SMNVEV (reference sequence). The junction had 10 bases not matched to a gene; V was cut back by 6 bases and J by 2 bases.

In the case of this clonotype: The conserved final phenylalanine or tryptophan is absent from the CDR3, which likely points to a read error. CDR3 in DNA: TGTGCCAGCAGTTTTGGCGGGGGGCAGGTGATGAACACTGAAGCTTTCTCT. Translation: CASSFGGGQVMNTEAFS. V and J are TRBV12-3 or TRBV12-4 and TRBJ1-1; TRBD1 might be the D (6 bases). V dropped 3 bases and J dropped 0 bases, with 17 bases sitting between them. This CDR3 is 17 amino acids long.

This clonotype was counted ten times or more. The chain recombines TRBV20-1 with TRBJ2-1; D is ambiguous. CDR3 length: 13 amino acids. V dropped 5 bases and J dropped 7 bases, with 15 bases sitting between them. Germline V gene sequence: CDR1 DFQATT, CDR2 SNEGSKA (reference sequence). CDR3 protein: CSADQALWNEQFF. Here the CDR3 DNA reads TGCAGTGCTGATCAAGCGCTTTGGAATGAGCAGTTCTTC.